This T cell receptor beta chain was identified during a study of cytomegalovirus exposure and HLA in healthy donors. The PCR contained 60 Vbeta and 13 Jbeta primers. Method: immunoSEQ multiplex PCR; TCRdb's copy keeps in-frame clones and lacks some. Of about 99,000 clones detected, 79% appear once; the ten largest clones hold approximately 3.4%. This clone has only one observation. Its antigen is currently unknown. This CDR3 has 13 residues. Germline V gene lookup returns CDR1 SGDLS and CDR2 YYNGEE. Study-wide results and limits: Previous analysis showed most TCR beta V segments were productive about 87% or about 30% of the time. The presence/absence work took it that sequencing depth was about the same across donors.

The chain employs TRBV9 and TRBJ1-2; maybe TRBD1 (5 bases). This receptor was identified in a male donor in good health and CMV-seropositive. The sample taken for sequencing was PBMCs. The CDR3 DNA follows: TGTGTCTCGGGGGGGGTTATGGACTATGGCTACACCTTC. Protein: CVSGGVMDYGYTF.